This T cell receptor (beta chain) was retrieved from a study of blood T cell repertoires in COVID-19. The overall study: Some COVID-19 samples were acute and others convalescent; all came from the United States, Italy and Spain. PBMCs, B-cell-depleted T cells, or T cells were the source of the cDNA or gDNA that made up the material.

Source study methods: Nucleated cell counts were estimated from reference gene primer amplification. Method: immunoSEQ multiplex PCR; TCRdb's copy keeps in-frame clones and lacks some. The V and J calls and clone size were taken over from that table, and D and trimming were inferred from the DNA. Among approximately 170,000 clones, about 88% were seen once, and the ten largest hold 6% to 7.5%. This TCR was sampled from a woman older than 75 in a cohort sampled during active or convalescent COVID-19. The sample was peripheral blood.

Here the CDR3 DNA reads TGTGCCAGCAGCTTAGCCGACACCGGGGAGCTGTTTTTT. It is translated as CASSLADTGELFF. V gene TRBV7-6 combines with J gene TRBJ2-2, with D unresolved. Germline CDR1 reads SGHVS; CDR2 reads FNYEAQ. CDR3 size: 13 residues. With 0 bases removed from V and 3 bases from J, the gap between germline ends came to 2 bases.